The rows below give T cell receptor beta chains drawn from one sample of a study of vaccination and CD4 T cells after COVID-19. TCRdb reprocessed the PCR reads via MiXCR and lists one record per CDR3 protein. The sample has just under 20,000 distinct CDR3 sequences, around 40% seen once. Antigens for these TCRs are unknown. The specimen comprised CD4+ T cells from blood, cultured in vitro, sampled after SARS-CoV-2 vaccination. Every receptor here comes from a human donor who had recovered from COVID-19. Both conserved end residues are part of each CDR3. A D gene is named only where the DNA matches it firmly. Expanded clones are given a class, and other clones once, few, many or no size at all.

d_gene	v_gene	j_gene	abundance	CDR3aa
-	TRBV4-3	TRBJ2-7	-	CASSQDRDGMAREQYF
TRBD1	TRBV5-4	TRBJ2-7	-	CATSGTGVYEQYF
TRBD1	TRBV7-2	TRBJ1-1	few	CASSPAGGYTEAFF
TRBD1	TRBV11-3	TRBJ2-5	-	CASSTTGTGAPSAQYF
-	TRBV25-1	TRBJ1-3	-	CASSESQVFGNTIYF
-	TRBV4-3	TRBJ1-2	-	CASSHPGAGGAWDGYTF
-	TRBV7-2	TRBJ2-3	few	CASSLVSSRPDTQYF
-	TRBV12-3/TRBV12-4	TRBJ1-6	few	CASSFLGRVGALHF
TRBD1	TRBV19	TRBJ1-2	once	CASGLDRTGGRYGYTF
TRBD2	TRBV11-3	TRBJ2-2	-	CASRRAGGRTGELFF
-	TRBV6-1	TRBJ1-2	few	CASSPGDQTSYGYTF
TRBD2	TRBV20-1	TRBJ2-4	-	CSARDWAGVINIQYF
TRBD1	TRBV24-1	TRBJ1-1	-	CATTDRDDTEAFF
-	TRBV19	TRBJ1-6	-	CASSDSAGSVGSPLHF
-	TRBV6-1	TRBJ1-5	medium-sized	CASTSLTGNQPQHF
-	TRBV6-2/TRBV6-3	TRBJ1-1	-	CASSYGSVTEAFF
TRBD1	TRBV20-1	TRBJ1-3	-	CSARQGSQGFAGNTIYF
-	TRBV20-1	TRBJ1-1	once	CSARVPRAVFYTEAFF
-	TRBV6-1	TRBJ1-5	few	CASKSTRRVNQPQHF
-	TRBV15	TRBJ1-2	few	CATSTGTPPPGRYGYTF
TRBD1	TRBV20-1	TRBJ1-2	few	CSPHQGAGGYTF
-	TRBV10-3	TRBJ2-7	-	CAISESGGYEQYF
-	TRBV6-2/TRBV6-3	TRBJ2-1	few	CASSYFRDGPKFF
-	TRBV6-5	TRBJ2-3	few	CASSSSGGRRYF
TRBD1	TRBV7-2	TRBJ1-4	-	CASTVHATGEKLFF
TRBD1	TRBV7-3	TRBJ1-1	few	CASSADRDTEAFF
TRBD1	TRBV18	TRBJ2-7	-	CASSLNLDRELLGEQYF
-	TRBV20-1	TRBJ1-1	once	CSAGGGRANTEAFF
TRBD1	TRBV12-3/TRBV12-4	TRBJ1-1	-	CASTRIQGGTEAFF
TRBD1	TRBV11-3	TRBJ2-5	-	CASSLGQGIIQETQYF
-	TRBV6-1	TRBJ1-5	few	CASSRQVNQPQHF
TRBD1	TRBV19	TRBJ1-1	-	CASNPGQGLTQGTEAFF
-	TRBV6-2/TRBV6-3	TRBJ2-7	-	CASSYSSGFYEQYF
-	TRBV12-3/TRBV12-4	TRBJ1-2	medium-sized	CASSLGSSSPYGYTF
TRBD1	TRBV20-1	TRBJ2-7	-	CSARGPNGQGDPDYEQYF
-	TRBV6-1	TRBJ2-1	-	CASRASWGSYNEQFF
-	TRBV20-1	TRBJ1-5	-	CSARPPQPSNQPQHF
-	TRBV6-2/TRBV6-3	TRBJ2-5	-	CASSYSLLPGETQYF
-	TRBV24-1	TRBJ1-3	few	CATSDPTVMGNTIYF
-	TRBV7-2	TRBJ2-1	few	CASSLGWTHEAEQFF
-	TRBV20-1	TRBJ1-6	few	CSASQRRSYNSPLHF
TRBD1	TRBV6-1	TRBJ1-5	-	CASRGQGALQPQHF
TRBD1	TRBV7-2	TRBJ1-1	-	CASSLAVGQGVAFF
TRBD1	TRBV6-1	TRBJ1-2	-	CASSNPGQGYGYTF
-	TRBV6-2/TRBV6-3	TRBJ2-2	few	CASRMGREKAGELFF
-	TRBV30	TRBJ1-2	-	CAWSDNGWVPNYGYTF
-	TRBV15	TRBJ2-7	few	CATSRADSEQSYKQYF
TRBD1	TRBV29-1	TRBJ1-2	few	CSVSNRDSGNYGYTF
-	TRBV10-3	TRBJ2-2	-	CAIGGVTGELFF
TRBD2	TRBV5-1	TRBJ2-7	-	CASSLGTSGILEQYF